These 11 T cell receptor beta chains came from one sample sequenced in a study of T-cell reconstitution after alpha-beta-depleted transplantation in children. Using unique molecular identifiers, the investigators prepared the TCRbeta library. Using its own MiXCR run on the PCR reads, TCRdb lists one record per CDR3 protein. The sample lists 450,000 to 600,000 distinct CDR3 sequences, roughly a tenth occurring once. The source was PBMCs, collected before TCRalphabeta/CD19-depleted stem cell transplant. The origin of the receptors is a child aged 2 to 10 with inherited bone marrow failure, due to receive a stem cell transplant.

This clonotype was recorded at least ten times. The chain couples TRBV24-1 to TRBJ1-1; D unclear. Looked up from germline, CDR1 is KGHDR and CDR2 is SFDVKD. Trimming shortened V by 2 bases and J by 6 bases, and 9 bases separated the two germline ends. CDR3 size: 13 residues. Here the CDR3 DNA reads TGTGCCACCAGTGATTCCCCCTTCGCTGAAGCTTTCTTT. Translating gives CATSDSPFAEAFF.

This sequence joins TRBV7-2 and TRBJ2-1; D remains ambiguous. V was cut by 1 base and J by 2 bases, with 9 bases left in between. The CDR3 length is 15 residues. The germline V gene has CDR1 SGHTA and CDR2 FQGNSA. The CDR3 nucleotides are TGTGCCAGCAGCTTAGGCCGGGCTGCCTACAATGAGCAGTTCTTC. Its translation: CASSLGRAAYNEQFF.

V is TRBV20-1 and J is TRBJ1-1, with 7 nucleotides matching TRBD1. The CDR3 loop spans 13 amino acids. The germline gives CDR1 DFQATT, CDR2 SNEGSKA (reference sequence). Trimming removed 6 bases from V and 5 bases from J; junction bases left unmatched: 9. CDR3 sequence: CSAPVQGRTEAFF. DNA of the CDR3: TGCAGTGCCCCGGTACAGGGGAGAACTGAAGCTTTCTTT.

V usage is TRBV24-1 and J usage is TRBJ2-3; tentative D call: TRBD2 (6 bases). CDR1 is KGHDR and CDR2 is SFDVKD in the germline V gene. V lost 11 bases, J lost 3 bases, and 14 bases lay in between. The CDR3 is made up of 13 amino acids. CDR3 loop: CASGVATTDTQYF. The CDR3 DNA is TGTGCCAGCGGGGTAGCGACAACAGATACGCAGTATTTT.

This clonotype has only a few counts. V and J are TRBV3-1 and TRBJ2-1, with a weak D call TRBD1 (6 bases). Trimming shortened V by 1 base and J by 6 bases, and 16 bases separated the two germline ends. Per the germline V gene, CDR1 is LGHDT and CDR2 is YNNKEL (reference sequence). The CDR3 length is 16 residues. In nucleotides, the CDR3 is TGTGCCAGCAGCCAAGCAGGGGTCCGATCCCGCAATGAGCAGTTCTTC. Its protein is CASSQAGVRSRNEQFF.

At least ten counts were recorded for this clonotype. The chain combines TRBV27 with TRBJ1-2; tentative D call: TRBD1 (6 bases). Germline V gene sequence: CDR1 MNHEY, CDR2 SMNVEV (reference sequence). Trimming took 6 bases from V and 4 from J, leaving 12 bases between them. This CDR3 spans 13 amino acids. The CDR3 DNA follows: TGTGCCAGCAGACACAGGGAGTCCTATGGCTACACCTTC. The encoded protein is CASRHRESYGYTF.

This clonotype was counted a single time. This sequence joins TRBV28 and TRBJ2-1, with D possibly matching TRBD1 (6 bases). Trimming removed 6 bases from V and 2 bases from J, with 17 bases in between. This CDR3 spans 16 amino acids. Germline assignment: CDR1 MDHEN and CDR2 SYDVKM. CDR3: CASSPPGDGPYNEQFF. The CDR3 bases are TGTGCCAGCAGCCCCCCAGGGGACGGACCCTACAATGAGCAGTTCTTC.

Many counts were recorded for this clonotype. One junction end disagrees with the germline gene, perhaps due to a read error. V and J are TRBV7-9 and TRBJ1-1; D gene unclear. Germline V gives CDR1 SEHNR, CDR2 FQNEAQ (reference sequence). The CDR3 covers 13 residues. CDR3 DNA: TGTGCCAGCAGCCTCCGGGTCTTAACTGGAGCTTTCTTT. Translating gives CASSLRVLTGAFF.

This sequence joins TRBV7-6 and TRBJ1-2, with 11 bases matching TRBD1. This CDR3 comprises 15 residues. Losses at the gene ends were 4 bases for V and 8 bases for J; bases not matched to a gene: 9. In germline, CDR1 is SGHVS, CDR2 FNYEAQ. CDR3 DNA sequence: TGTGCCAGCAGCTCCGATTGGGGACAGGGGGGCGGCTACACCTTC. It codes for CASSSDWGQGGGYTF.

The sample holds a few counts of this clonotype. This chain connects TRBV5-8 to TRBJ2-3; D uncertain. V dropped 5 bases and J dropped 0 bases, with 7 bases sitting between them. The CDR3 spans 13 residues. Germline assignment: CDR1 SGHTS and CDR2 YDEGEE. CDR3 sequence: CASRPPSTDTQYF. The CDR3, as DNA: TGTGCCAGCAGACCCCCTAGCACAGATACGCAGTATTTT. Using reference TRBV5-8 and TRBJ2-3 for the parts outside the CDR3, the full variable domain is EAGVTQSPTHLIKTRGQQATLRCSPISGHTSVYWYQQALGLGLQFLLWYDEGEERNRGNFPPRFSGRQFPNYSSELNVNALELEDSALYLCASRPPSTDTQYFGPGTRLTVL.

This chain links TRBV28 with TRBJ2-3, with D unresolved. The length of the CDR3 is 16 residues. Germline CDR1 reads MDHEN; CDR2 reads SYDVKM. Trimming removed 4 bases from V and 0 bases from J, with 14 bases in between. This chain's CDR3 is CASSSPVAVSTDTQYF. The CDR3 DNA reads TGTGCCAGCAGTTCCCCCGTTGCGGTTAGCACAGATACGCAGTATTTT.